This TCR beta chain originates from a study of shared clonotypes between healthy human individuals (dated by TCRdb to the early 2020s). About the investigation overall: A few men and two women, aged 18 to 49 years, made up the cohort. Libraries were prepared and TCR repertoires were sequenced by different laboratories using diverse techniques, in order to increase sequencing depth and limit assay-specific biases. For each donor, three plates each were used for CD4 naive and CD4 memory, two plates were used for CD8 naive, and one plate was used for CD8 memory. Between about 0.85 and 9.5 billion PBMCs per donor were obtained by leukapheresis. Blood TCR repertoires of a handful of healthy adults were deeply sequenced to estimate repertoire size and the extent of clonotype sharing between individuals.

The study at large found these results: Sampling was restricted to blood, and TCR repertoires in tissue are likely to differ from TCR repertoires in blood. Compared with non-shared clonotypes, clonotypes shared by all four sorted-subset donors had higher generation probabilities. Estimated clonotype richness was generally larger for naive than for memory subsets. Incomplete sequencing was indicated by rarefaction of sorted-subset datasets, despite the large sequencing depth. Because the study included a small number of donors, the genetic and exposure-history diversity represented was limited. When several donors were compared, the shared fraction of clonotypes was 5% to 6.5% for naive CD4, over 3% for naive CD8, about 2.4% for memory CD4, and around 0.37% for memory CD8. Pairwise subsampling indicated that sequencing depth was expected to affect the degree of clonotype sharing among donors.

Using the deep immunoSEQ assay, TCR CDR3 regions were amplified from genomic DNA by multiplex PCR. Genomic DNA extracted from each cell subset was distributed evenly over all wells of several immunoSEQ 96-well plates, and each plate served as one replicate. For sorted subsets, about 200 ng genomic DNA, equal to 25,000 to 35,000 T cell genomes, was loaded into each replicate PCR. The purified libraries were quantified using a Qubit 3.0 fluorometer, sized with a Bioanalyzer 2100, and then quantified again using the KAPA Library Quantification kit. Every immunoSEQ 96-well plate was sequenced on a dedicated single-read 150-cycle Illumina NextSeq 550 flow cell. The published analysis was carried out like this. The immunoSEQ output contained only junctional sequences without quality scores, so filtering could not match that applied to full-length reads. To assign V/J genes and CDR3, sequences were annotated against IMGT germline references using PyIR, a Python wrapper for IgBLAST v1.9. Reads were removed for weak V/J assignments (E-value above 1e-6), missing CDR3, stop codons, out-of-frame junctions, or ambiguous translated residues. V3J clonotypes were defined as sequences sharing the same inferred V gene, J gene, and CDR3 amino acid sequence. Percentage overlap between repertoires was calculated by dividing the number of shared unique clonotypes by the size of the smaller repertoire. Richness of each repertoire was evaluated using RTK rarefaction, the Chao1 estimator, and Recon v2.1 estimates of unobserved clonotypes. For all TCRbeta clonotypes obtained by the gDNA method from several donors, generation probabilities were computed with OLGA. Here the immuneACCESS table is served through TCRdb, limited to in-frame sequences with V and J called. Missing clones are a known gap in these copies; in checked studies unresolved V genes cover under half, and the rest lacks a known reason. From that table come the V and J calls and clone size; the DNA was used to work out D and trimming. This sample is represented by some 2,100,000 clones; just over 90% of them were singletons. Around 1.7% of the sample belongs to the ten largest clones.

Measured from the cysteine to the phenylalanine, the CDR3 is 15 residues long. This entry keeps only the CDR3 DNA: 45 bases, framed from base 1. Sequences MNHEY (CDR1) and SVGAGI (CDR2) are obtained from the germline V gene. V loses 0 bases at its end and J loses 8 bases; junction bases beyond the gene matches: 0. CD8 naive samples consisted of CD45RO-negative cells that were positively selected for CCR7, yielding a CD45RA+CCR7+ population without TemRA cells. Healthy HIV-negative adults with no recently reported acute infections or vaccinations were included as donors. Every donor was a Caucasian adult residing in Nashville, Tennessee, USA. Blood was obtained by leukapheresis, after which PBMCs were separated by Ficoll-Histopaque density gradient centrifugation and cryopreserved in liquid nitrogen vapor phase. Purity and quantity of every magnetically sorted T cell population were checked by analytical flow cytometry. From each sorted fraction, genomic DNA was isolated and quantified by UV absorbance on a Nanodrop 2000c.

On this clone itself: Its antigen remains unidentified. One base away there is no much larger clone; base qualities are not given.

Sequences were obtained from naive CD8+ T cells from PBMCs. This specimen's cell subset or site label, interpreted: CD45RA+CCR7+. The rearrangement joined TRBV6-5 to TRBJ2-1, and TRBD2 matches 14 of the central bases. The sequence was obtained from a man younger than 30 in good health. Some clones in this sample may be carry-over from other donors' samples. The DNA sequence follows: TGTGCCAGCAGTTACTCGACTAGCGGGAGGGATGAGCAGTTCTTC. Its product reads: CASSYSTSGRDEQFF.